These T cell receptor beta chains were read from a single sample in a study of blood T cell repertoires in COVID-19. Libraries were prepared by immunoSEQ multiplex PCR; TCRdb keeps only in-frame clonotypes and omits some of them. The repertoire has some 80,000 clones, 65% to 90% of them found once; the top ten carry over 15%. The sample consisted of peripheral blood. The receptor set was obtained from a human donor in a cohort sampled during active COVID-19. CDR3s include the opening cysteine and the closing phenylalanine or tryptophan. Fields, in order: clone size, D gene, J gene, V gene, CDR3 DNA, CDR3 protein. The D gene is left open where the match is weak. Clone size appears in some rows only: once, few, many, or a class for an expanded clone.

clone size: NA; D gene: TRBD2; J gene: TRBJ2-2; V gene: TRBV7-2; CDR3 DNA: TGTGCCAGCAGCTTGTCATTCGGCGGCGGGGGTTATACCGGGGAGCTGTTTTTT; CDR3 protein: CASSLSFGGGGYTGELFF
clone size: NA; D gene: TRBD1; J gene: TRBJ2-1; V gene: TRBV5-5; CDR3 DNA: TGTGCCAGCAGCCCCGAACCCGATCAGGGGGCTGAGCAGTTCTTC; CDR3 protein: CASSPEPDQGAEQFF
clone size: NA; D gene: TRBD1; J gene: TRBJ2-7; V gene: TRBV28; CDR3 DNA: TGTGCCAGCAGTCCTCCCCGGACAGGTCTTGAGAACGAGCAGTACTTC; CDR3 protein: CASSPPRTGLENEQYF
clone size: NA; D gene: TRBD1; J gene: TRBJ2-3; V gene: TRBV5-1; CDR3 DNA: TGCGCCAGCAGCTCCCTTATAAGTTCCGGGTTACAGGGGGCAGATACGCAGTATTTT; CDR3 protein: CASSSLISSGLQGADTQYF
clone size: NA; D gene: TRBD1; J gene: TRBJ1-6; V gene: TRBV15; CDR3 DNA: TGTGCCACCAGCCCCCGGACAGGGGCCCATTCACCCCTCCACTTT; CDR3 protein: CATSPRTGAHSPLHF
clone size: NA; D gene: TRBD1; J gene: TRBJ2-1; V gene: TRBV5-6; CDR3 DNA: TGTGCCAGCAGCTCTGGACAGGGTACATACAATGAGCAGTTCTTC; CDR3 protein: CASSSGQGTYNEQFF
clone size: once; D gene: NA; J gene: TRBJ1-6; V gene: TRBV5-6; CDR3 DNA: TGTGCCAGCAGCTTGTTCCTAGATTCACCCCTCCACTTT; CDR3 protein: CASSLFLDSPLHF
clone size: few; D gene: NA; J gene: TRBJ1-3; V gene: TRBV10-3; CDR3 DNA: TGTGCCATCAAGGAGTCCGGCGTCAGGGGTTTTGGAAACACCATATATTTT; CDR3 protein: CAIKESGVRGFGNTIYF
clone size: NA; D gene: NA; J gene: TRBJ1-3; V gene: TRBV18; CDR3 DNA: TGTGCCAGCTCACCACCGGTTGGGAGTATCTCTGGAAACACCATATATTTT; CDR3 protein: CASSPPVGSISGNTIYF
clone size: once; D gene: TRBD2; J gene: TRBJ2-3; V gene: TRBV4-2; CDR3 DNA: TGTGCCAGCAGTTTAGGGGCTAGCGGGGGGCGCACAGATACGCAGTATTTT; CDR3 protein: CASSLGASGGRTDTQYF
clone size: NA; D gene: TRBD1; J gene: TRBJ1-4; V gene: TRBV19; CDR3 DNA: TGTGCCAGTAGGCAACAGGGGGGACGTGAAAAACTGTTTTTT; CDR3 protein: CASRQQGGREKLFF
clone size: NA; D gene: NA; J gene: TRBJ1-1; V gene: TRBV19; CDR3 DNA: TGTGCCAGTAGTATAGGCGGCAATCTGAACACTGAAGCTTTCTTT; CDR3 protein: CASSIGGNLNTEAFF
clone size: NA; D gene: TRBD1; J gene: TRBJ2-7; V gene: TRBV13; CDR3 DNA: TGTGCCAGCAGCGGGGGACAGGGGGCCTACCTCTACGAGCAGTACTTC; CDR3 protein: CASSGGQGAYLYEQYF
clone size: NA; D gene: TRBD2; J gene: TRBJ2-1; V gene: TRBV30; CDR3 DNA: TGTGCCTGGAGTGTACGAACGGGAGGGTCTGATGAGCAGTTCTTC; CDR3 protein: CAWSVRTGGSDEQFF
clone size: NA; D gene: NA; J gene: TRBJ1-5; V gene: TRBV4-1; CDR3 DNA: TGCGCCAGCAGCCTAGAACAGGGTACTCAGCCCCAGCATTTT; CDR3 protein: CASSLEQGTQPQHF
clone size: NA; D gene: TRBD2; J gene: TRBJ2-7; V gene: TRBV28; CDR3 DNA: TGTGCCAGCACCCCCCCCCTGGAAGCGGGGTATTCCTACGAGCAGTACTTC; CDR3 protein: CASTPPLEAGYSYEQYF
clone size: NA; D gene: NA; J gene: TRBJ2-7; V gene: TRBV28; CDR3 DNA: TGTGCCAGCAAGATCCTTGGGGCAGACCACTCCTACGAGCAGTACTTC; CDR3 protein: CASKILGADHSYEQYF
clone size: once; D gene: TRBD1; J gene: TRBJ2-1; V gene: TRBV7-2; CDR3 DNA: TGTGCCAGCAACCGGGACAGGGGCCCCAATGAGCAGTTCTTC; CDR3 protein: CASNRDRGPNEQFF
clone size: NA; D gene: TRBD2; J gene: TRBJ2-1; V gene: TRBV5-4; CDR3 DNA: TGTGCCAGCGAGTCCGGGACTAGCGGGGGGGCCTTCTACAATGAGCAGTTCTTC; CDR3 protein: CASESGTSGGAFYNEQFF
clone size: NA; D gene: TRBD1; J gene: TRBJ2-5; V gene: TRBV28; CDR3 DNA: TGTGCCAGCATATCAGGGTGGCGATTCAAACAGGGACAGAGCCGGCAAGAGACCCAGTACTTC; CDR3 protein: CASISGWRFKQGQSRQETQYF